These 11 T cell receptor beta chains came from one sample sequenced in a study of blood T cell repertoires in COVID-19. Data came from immunoSEQ multiplex PCR; TCRdb stores just in-frame clones and leaves some out. This sample has 40,000 to 45,000 clones, with about 89% found just once. The sequenced sample consisted of peripheral blood. All receptors derive from a man aged 45-60 years with active COVID-19.

This rearrangement joins TRBV6-5 to TRBJ2-7; unclear D gene. The CDR3 contains 13 residues. Germline V gene sequence: CDR1 MNHEY, CDR2 SVGAGI. Trimming cost V 8 bases and J 4 bases, with 15 bases left between them. CDR3 residues: CASRRERLYEQYF. CDR3 in DNA: TGTGCCAGCCGCCGAGAGCGCCTATACGAGCAGTACTTC.

The chain carries TRBV29-1 and TRBJ2-3; 8 nucleotides agree with TRBD1. The CDR3 covers 15 residues. J was trimmed by 0 bases and V by 0 bases; bases with no gene match: 2. From germline, CDR1 is SQVTM and CDR2 ANQGSEA. CDR3 coding DNA: TGCAGCGTTGAAGATTGGACAGGGAGCACAGATACGCAGTATTTT. Amino acids: CSVEDWTGSTDTQYF.

The chain joins TRBV12-3 or TRBV12-4 to TRBJ1-4, with TRBD1 identical over 7 bases. There are 11 residues in the CDR3. J was trimmed by 8 bases and V by 10 bases; bases with no gene match: 4. The CDR3 DNA reads as TGTGCCACCGGGACAGCCGAAAAACTGTTTTTT. Translation: CATGTAEKLFF.

The V and J genes are TRBV9 and TRBJ2-5; the D is unclear. This CDR3 is built from 13 residues. Germline CDR1 is SGDLS and CDR2 is YYNGEE. Deletions cut 1 base from V and 4 bases from J, with 8 bases between. CDR3 in amino acids: CASSVRPGETQYF. Written as DNA, the CDR3 is TGTGCCAGCAGCGTAAGGCCAGGAGAGACCCAGTACTTC.

The V gene is TRBV5-1, the J gene TRBJ2-1, with TRBD2 identical over 14 bases. This CDR3 region has 16 residues. Germline V lookup: CDR1 SGHRS, CDR2 YFSETQ. The junction had 7 bases not matched to a gene; V was cut back by 2 bases and J by 9 bases. As DNA, the CDR3 is TGCGCCAGCAGCTTACCGGGACTAGCGGGAGTGGGTGAGCAGTTCTTC. Translating it yields CASSLPGLAGVGEQFF.

The gene calls are TRBV7-9 and TRBJ1-1; D possibly corresponds to TRBD1 (5 bases). This CDR3 contains 13 residues. The germline V gene has CDR1 SEHNR and CDR2 FQNEAQ (reference sequence). Trimming took 5 bases from V and 5 from J, leaving 12 bases between them. CDR3 sequence reads: CASSRRDGTEAFF. The DNA for the CDR3 is TGTGCCAGCAGCCGCAGGGATGGAACTGAAGCTTTCTTT.

The rearrangement uses TRBV11-2 and TRBJ1-5; 9 bases agree with TRBD1. The germline CDR1 and CDR2 sequences are SGHAT and FQNNGV. This CDR3 contains 15 residues. J lost 10 bases, V lost 1 base, and 8 bases had no gene match. DNA of the CDR3: TGTGCCAGCAGCTTAGTCGGGACAGGGTACGTTCCCCAGCATTTT. Translating it yields CASSLVGTGYVPQHF.

The genes are TRBV28 and TRBJ2-3, with 10 bases aligning to TRBD1. Germline loops: CDR1 MDHEN, CDR2 SYDVKM. With V trimmed by 6 bases and J by 2 bases, 5 bases remained unmatched. The CDR3 consists of 15 residues. This CDR3 reads CASSLGQGHTDTQYF. The DNA for the CDR3 is TGTGCCAGCAGCCTGGGACAGGGGCACACAGATACGCAGTATTTT.

This chain links TRBV5-1 with TRBJ1-1; no definite D call. CDR1 and CDR2 from the germline V gene are SGHRS and YFSETQ. The V gene lost 4 bases and the J gene lost 2 bases, with 9 bases spanning the gap. The CDR3 contains 13 residues. The CDR3 sequence is CASSTQVNTEAFF. The CDR3 bases are TGCGCCAGCAGCACTCAGGTAAACACTGAAGCTTTCTTT.

This chain joins TRBV7-9 and TRBJ2-1; tentatively, D is TRBD2 (5 bases). CDR1 is SEHNR and CDR2 is FQNEAQ in the germline V gene (reference sequence). There are 14 residues in the CDR3. Trimming took off 1 base at V and 9 bases at J, with 13 bases between the two ends. CDR3: CASSLDRRGSEQFF. For the CDR3, the DNA is TGTGCCAGCAGCTTAGACAGACGAGGGAGTGAGCAGTTCTTC.

The genes are TRBV19 and TRBJ2-3, with D possibly matching TRBD1 (5 bases). V lost 3 bases, J lost 4 bases, and 14 bases lay in between. The CDR3 has 15 amino acids. Per the germline V gene, CDR1 is LNHDA and CDR2 is SQIVND (reference sequence). The chain's CDR3 is CASSMGQNGADTQYF. In nucleotides, the CDR3 is TGTGCCAGTAGTATGGGGCAGAATGGCGCAGATACGCAGTATTTT.